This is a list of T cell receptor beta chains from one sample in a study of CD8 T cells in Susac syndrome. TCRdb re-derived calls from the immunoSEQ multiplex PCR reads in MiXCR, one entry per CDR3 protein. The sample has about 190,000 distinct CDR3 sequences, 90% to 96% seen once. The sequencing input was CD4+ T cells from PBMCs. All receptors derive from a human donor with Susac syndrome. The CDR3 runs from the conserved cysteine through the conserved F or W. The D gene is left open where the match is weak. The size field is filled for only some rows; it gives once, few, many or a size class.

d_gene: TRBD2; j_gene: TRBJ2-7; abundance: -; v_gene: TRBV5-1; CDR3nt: TGCGCCAGCAGCTTCGGACTAGCGGGGGGGCAAGAGCAGTACTTC; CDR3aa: CASSFGLAGGQEQYF
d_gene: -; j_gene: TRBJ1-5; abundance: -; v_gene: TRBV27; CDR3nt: TGTGCCAGCAGTTTATCGACGGGACTTAATCAGCCCCAGCATTTT; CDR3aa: CASSLSTGLNQPQHF
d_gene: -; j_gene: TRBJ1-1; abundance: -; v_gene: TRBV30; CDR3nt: TGTGCCTCGACCCCGGACACTGAAGCTTTCTTT; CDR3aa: CASTPDTEAFF
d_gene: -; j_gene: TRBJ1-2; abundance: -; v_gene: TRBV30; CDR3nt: TGTGCCTGGACCCCCGGAGCAGGGGCATACGGCTACACCTTC; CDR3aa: CAWTPGAGAYGYTF
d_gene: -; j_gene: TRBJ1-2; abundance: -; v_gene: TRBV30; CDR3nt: TGTGCCCGACGACAGAACGGCTACACCTTC; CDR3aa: CARRQNGYTF
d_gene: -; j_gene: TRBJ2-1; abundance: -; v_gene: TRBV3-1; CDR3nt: TGTGCCAGCAGCCCCCGGAGGGGCGATGCCGGAAATGAGCAGTTCTTC; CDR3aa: CASSPRRGDAGNEQFF
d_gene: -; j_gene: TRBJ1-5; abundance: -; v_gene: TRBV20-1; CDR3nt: TGCAGTGCTAGCCTGGACACCTATAGCAATCAGCCCCAGCATTTT; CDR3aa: CSASLDTYSNQPQHF
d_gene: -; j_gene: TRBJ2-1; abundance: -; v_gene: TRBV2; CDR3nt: TGTGCCAGCAGTGAACTAGGGGACAATGAGCAGTTCTTC; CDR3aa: CASSELGDNEQFF
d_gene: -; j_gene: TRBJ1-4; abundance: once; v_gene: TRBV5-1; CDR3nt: TGCGCCAGCAGCTCCCGAGGGGCTAATGAAAAACTGTTTTTT; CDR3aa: CASSSRGANEKLFF
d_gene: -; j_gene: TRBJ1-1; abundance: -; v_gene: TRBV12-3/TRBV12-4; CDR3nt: TGTGCCAGCAGCTCCACAGGAGTAGCTTTCTTT; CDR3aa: CASSSTGVAFF
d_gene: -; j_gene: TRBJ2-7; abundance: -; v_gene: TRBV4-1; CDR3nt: TGCGCCAGCAGCCAAGTCCCCGCCTCACAGGACTACGAGCAGTACTTC; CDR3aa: CASSQVPASQDYEQYF
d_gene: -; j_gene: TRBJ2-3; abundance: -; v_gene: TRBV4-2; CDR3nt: TGTGCCAGCAGCCAAGATTTTGTTAGCACCGGGGATACGCAGTATTTT; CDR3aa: CASSQDFVSTGDTQYF
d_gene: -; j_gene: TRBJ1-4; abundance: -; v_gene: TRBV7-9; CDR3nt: TGTGCCAGCAGCTTAGGGACAGCCGATGAAAAACTGTTTTTT; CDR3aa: CASSLGTADEKLFF
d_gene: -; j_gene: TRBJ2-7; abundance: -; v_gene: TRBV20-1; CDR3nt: TGCAGTGCTAATGACCGCCGGGACAACTACGAGCAGTACTTC; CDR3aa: CSANDRRDNYEQYF
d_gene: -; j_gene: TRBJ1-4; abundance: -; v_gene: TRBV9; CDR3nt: TGTGCCAGCAGCCGATCGCAGGGGAAGTCTAATGAAAAACTGTTTTTT; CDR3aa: CASSRSQGKSNEKLFF
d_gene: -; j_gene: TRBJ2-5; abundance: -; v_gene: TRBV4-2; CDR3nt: TGTGCCAGCAGCCAAGATCCCGGCAGGGTAGAGACCCAGTACTTC; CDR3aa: CASSQDPGRVETQYF
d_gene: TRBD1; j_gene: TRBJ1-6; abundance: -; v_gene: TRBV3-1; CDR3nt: TGTGCCAGCAGGTCCGACAGGGCCTCCTATAATTCACCCCTCCACTTT; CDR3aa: CASRSDRASYNSPLHF
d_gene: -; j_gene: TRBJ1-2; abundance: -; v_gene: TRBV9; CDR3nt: TGTGCCAGCAGCCTCAGACAGGAGACTAACTATGGCTACACCTTC; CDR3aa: CASSLRQETNYGYTF
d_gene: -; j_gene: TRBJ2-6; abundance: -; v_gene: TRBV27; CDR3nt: TGTGCCAGCAGTTTCCTGACCGCGGATGGGGCCAACGTCCTGACTTTC; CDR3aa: CASSFLTADGANVLTF
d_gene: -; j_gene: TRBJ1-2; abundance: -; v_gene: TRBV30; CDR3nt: TGTGCCTGGAGTGCCCCCCTCTGGGATCCGGGCTACACCTTC; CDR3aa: CAWSAPLWDPGYTF
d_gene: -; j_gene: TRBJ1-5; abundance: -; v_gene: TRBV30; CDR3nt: TGTGCCTGGAATTCTGGGGATAGCAATCAGCCCCAGCATTTT; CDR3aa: CAWNSGDSNQPQHF
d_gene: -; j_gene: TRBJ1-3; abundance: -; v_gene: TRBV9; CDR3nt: TGTGCCAGCGGGTATGACACCATATATTTT; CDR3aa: CASGYDTIYF
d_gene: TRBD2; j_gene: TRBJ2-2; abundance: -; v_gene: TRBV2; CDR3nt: TGTGCCAGCAGAGAGACTAGCGGGGGGGCTGGGGAGCTGTTTTTT; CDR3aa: CASRETSGGAGELFF
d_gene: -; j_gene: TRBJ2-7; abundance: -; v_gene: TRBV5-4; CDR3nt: TGTGCCAGCAGCGCCGTCGGGGGAGACGAGCAGTACTTC; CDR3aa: CASSAVGGDEQYF
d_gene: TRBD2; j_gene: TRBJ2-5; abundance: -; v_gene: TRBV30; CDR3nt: TGTGCCTGGAGTGCACTAGCGGGGTCGCAAGAGACCCAGTACTTC; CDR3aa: CAWSALAGSQETQYF
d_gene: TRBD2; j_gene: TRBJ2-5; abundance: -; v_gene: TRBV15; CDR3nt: TGTGCCACCAGCAACAGAAAGCGGGGGGAAGAGACCCAGTACTTC; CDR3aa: CATSNRKRGEETQYF
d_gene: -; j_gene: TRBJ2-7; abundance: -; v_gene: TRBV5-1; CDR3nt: TGCGCCAGCAGCACATTAACAGGGACCTACGAGCAGTACTTC; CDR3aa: CASSTLTGTYEQYF
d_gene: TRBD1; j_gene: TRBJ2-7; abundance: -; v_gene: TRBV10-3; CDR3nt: TGTGCCATCAGTGCTGGACAGGCCTCCTACGAGCAGTACTTC; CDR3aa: CAISAGQASYEQYF
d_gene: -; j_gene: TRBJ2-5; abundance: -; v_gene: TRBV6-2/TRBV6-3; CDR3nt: TGTGCCAGCAAACATACAGGGTCAGAGACCCAGTACTTC; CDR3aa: CASKHTGSETQYF
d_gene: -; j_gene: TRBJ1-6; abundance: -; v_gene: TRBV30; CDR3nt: TGTGCCTGGATAGGGGCAGAATATAATTCACCCCTCCACTTT; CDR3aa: CAWIGAEYNSPLHF
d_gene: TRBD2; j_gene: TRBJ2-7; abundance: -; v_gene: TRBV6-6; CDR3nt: TGTGCCAGCAAATCGAATGGACGGCGGGGGGGTGGAGAGCAGTACTTC; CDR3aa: CASKSNGRRGGGEQYF
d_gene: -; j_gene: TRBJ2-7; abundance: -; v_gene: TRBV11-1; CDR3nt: TGTGCCAGCAGCCCCCTCTCCCTGGGGTACGAGCAGTACTTC; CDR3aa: CASSPLSLGYEQYF
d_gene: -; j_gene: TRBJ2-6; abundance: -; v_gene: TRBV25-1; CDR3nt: TGTGCCAGCAGTGGTTATGGGGTCTCTGGGGCCAACGTCCTGACTTTC; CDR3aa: CASSGYGVSGANVLTF
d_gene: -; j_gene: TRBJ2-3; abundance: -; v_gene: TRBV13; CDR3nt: TGTGCCAGCAGCTTTGACACAGATACGCAGTATTTT; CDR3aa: CASSFDTDTQYF
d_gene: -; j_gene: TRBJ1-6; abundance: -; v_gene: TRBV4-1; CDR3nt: TGCGCCAGCAGCCAAATGACAGCCCTGGAGAATTCACCCCTCCACTTT; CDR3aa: CASSQMTALENSPLHF
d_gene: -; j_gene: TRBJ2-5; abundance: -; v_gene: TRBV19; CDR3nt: TGTGCCAGTAGTAGGGGGCTCCCTGAAGAGACCCAGTACTTC; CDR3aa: CASSRGLPEETQYF
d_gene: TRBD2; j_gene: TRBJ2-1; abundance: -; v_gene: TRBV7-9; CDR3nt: TGTGCCAGCAGCTTAGGGGCGGGGGGCTCCTACAATGAGCAGTTCTTC; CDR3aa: CASSLGAGGSYNEQFF
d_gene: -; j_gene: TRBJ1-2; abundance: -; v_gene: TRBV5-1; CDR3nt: TGCGCCAGCAGCTTAGACATCGACTATGGCTACACCTTC; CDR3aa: CASSLDIDYGYTF
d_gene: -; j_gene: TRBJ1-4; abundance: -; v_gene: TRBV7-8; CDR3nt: TGTGCCAGCAGCTTAGCGGCCGGAAAACTGTTTTTT; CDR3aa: CASSLAAGKLFF
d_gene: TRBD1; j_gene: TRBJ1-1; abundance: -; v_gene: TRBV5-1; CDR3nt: TGCGCCAGCAGCGGGACAGGGGGCAACACTGAAGCTTTCTTT; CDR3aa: CASSGTGGNTEAFF
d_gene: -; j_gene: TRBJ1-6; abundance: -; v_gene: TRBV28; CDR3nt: TGTGCCAGCAGGACGACGGGAGTTAATTCACCCCTCCACTTT; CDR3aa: CASRTTGVNSPLHF
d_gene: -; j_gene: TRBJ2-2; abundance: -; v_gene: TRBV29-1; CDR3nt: TGCAGCGTTGGGACCCAAACGAACACCGGGGAGCTGTTTTTT; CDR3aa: CSVGTQTNTGELFF